A selection of T cell receptor beta chains follows, all from one sample in a study of coeliac disease. This table comes from immunoSEQ multiplex PCR, and its TCRdb copy is limited to in-frame clones, with some not included. The sample contains around 1,700 clones, over 70% of which appear only once. The specimen sequenced was lymphocytes from the gut lamina propria. The receptor set was obtained from a human donor without celiac disease. Each CDR3 is given without its conserved first and last residue.

TRBV29-1	TRBJ1-2	SVESWQGAQGYT
TRBV28	TRBJ1-1	ASSTPTGGTGTEAF
TRBV7-8	TRBJ1-3	ASSSPTGMAGNTIY
TRBV14	TRBJ1-5	ASSQDLRGGQPQH
TRBV27	TRBJ2-3	ASSRGLAGGPSGTDTQY
TRBV30	TRBJ1-2	AWSGGGAGKGYT
TRBV4-2	TRBJ2-7	ASSPLAGTSYEQY
TRBV5-8	TRBJ2-7	ASSLGANVGGEQY
TRBV5-1	TRBJ2-7	ASSSSPPGLGYEQY
TRBV27	TRBJ1-2	ASSLNRGHGYT
TRBV6-1	TRBJ2-2	ASSDFMAGGTGELF
TRBV4-1	TRBJ1-1	ASSQAPGTTWTEAF
TRBV5-1	TRBJ2-7	ASSPDRLSYEQY